The sequence of this T cell receptor (beta chain) was determined in a study of blood T cell repertoires in COVID-19 (dated by TCRdb to 2018 to 2020). Context from the whole study: The collaborator samples originated in the United States, Italy and Spain and spanned the acute and convalescent phases of COVID-19. Deeply sampled blood TCRbeta repertoires from subjects exposed to, actively infected with, or recovered from COVID-19 were included in the dataset. The prospective study material was composed of cDNA or gDNA derived from T cells, B-cell-depleted T cells, or PBMCs. The samples were drawn from two sources: the first 160 participants of the ongoing ImmuneRACE study, and approximately 1,300 subjects contributed by 6 global collaborators. Nearly every sample came with metadata listing a de-identified subject ID, COVID-19 status, age in years and sex. The repertoires were released in a freely available public database meant as a resource for research on the immune response to SARS-CoV-2. HLA class I and class II types, where available, came from metadata supplied by the sample provider rather than from assay-based typing.

Collaborating institutions collected whole blood in K2EDTA tubes following their own protocols. For TCRbeta analysis, collaborators shipped samples in one of three forms: frozen whole blood, isolated PBMCs, or DNA extracted from either of those sample types. The paper as a whole reports these results and caveats: The amount of clinical and demographic metadata varied by source and participant and was provided uncurated.

V is cut back by 4 bases and J by 4 bases, with 6 bases in the junction unmatched. The CDR3, cysteine through phenylalanine, is 14 amino acids long. The only DNA kept is the CDR3, 42 bases in frame from the first base. From the germline V gene, CDR1 is SGHRS and CDR2 is YFSETQ. Worth noting for this clone: Its antigen target is currently unknown. No base quality information exists; no much larger clone differs at one position.

TCRbeta CDR3 regions were amplified from genomic DNA by means of the immunoSEQ Assay, a bias-controlled multiplex PCR. The study's own analysis went as follows. The number of nucleated cells in each sample was estimated from the amplification of reference gene primers within the assay. To quantify the absolute abundance of each unique TCRbeta CDR3 rearrangement, sequence reads were collapsed and filtered. For each sample, productive Simpson clonality was calculated as the square root of Simpson's diversity index over productive rearrangements. TCRdb retrieved this table from immuneACCESS and kept in-frame rearrangements only. Not all clones are present; in checked studies, unresolved V genes account for under half, and no reason is known for the remainder. The V and J calls and clone size come from that table; D and trimming were worked out from the DNA. The sample table lists roughly 74,000 clones, about 88% of them with a count of one. The top ten constitute around 2.7% of the sample.

The source is a man aged 65-85 years with active or convalescent COVID-19. This sequence uses TRBV5-1 and TRBJ2-3; 7 of the junction bases match TRBD2. Sequenced sample: peripheral blood. The DNA sequence reads TGCGCCAGCAGCCTAGAGCGGGAATCAGATACGCAGTATTTT. The resulting protein is CASSLERESDTQYF.